These 18 T cell receptor beta chains came from one sample sequenced in a study of OX40 agonist ivuxolimab in advanced cancers. Sequenced by immunoSEQ multiplex PCR; TCRdb stores in-frame clones only, minus some. This sample has approximately 90,000 clones, with around nine tenths found just once. The starting material was CD4+ or CD8+ T cells sorted from blood, obtained in a trial of the OX40 agonist ivuxolimab. The receptor source for this set is an adult with an advanced solid tumor such as melanoma, head and neck, liver or kidney cancer.

The chain uses TRBV18 and TRBJ2-3; no reliable D call. This CDR3 has 11 amino acids. The V gene's germline CDR1 is KGHSH and CDR2 LQKENI. V was trimmed by 3 bases and J by 4 bases, leaving 2 bases between them. Here the CDR3 reads CASSPADTQYF. CDR3 DNA: TGTGCCAGCTCACCGGCAGATACGCAGTATTTT.

This rearrangement joins TRBV25-1 to TRBJ1-5; D ambiguous. Between the trimmed V and J ends, which lost 4 bases and 1 base, there was a span of 11 bases. CDR1 MGHDK and CDR2 SYGVNS come from the germline V gene. The CDR3 is 15 amino acids. The CDR3 here is CASSGRVPSNQPQHF. Written as DNA, the CDR3 is TGTGCCAGCAGTGGTAGGGTCCCAAGCAATCAGCCCCAGCATTTT. The whole variable domain, filled in from reference TRBV25-1 and TRBJ1-5, reads EADIYQTPRYLVIGTGKKITLECSQTMGHDKMYWYQQDPGMELHLIHYSYGVNSTEKGDLSSESTVSRIRTEHFPLTLESARPSHTSQYLCASSGRVPSNQPQHFGDGTRLSIL.

The rearrangement links TRBV20-1 to TRBJ2-7; unclear D gene. V was cut by 8 bases and J by 0 bases, with 5 bases left in between. This CDR3 comprises 10 residues. In germline, CDR1 is DFQATT, CDR2 SNEGSKA (reference sequence). The CDR3 spells CSPTSYEQYF. For the CDR3, the DNA is TGCAGTCCGACCTCCTACGAGCAGTACTTC.

This chain joins TRBV7-8 and TRBJ2-2; D may be TRBD1 (5 bases). The CDR3 extends over 14 amino acids. CDR1 is SGHVS and CDR2 is FQNEAQ in the germline V gene. The V and J ends lost 5 bases and 5 bases respectively, with 12 bases between them. CDR3 sequence: CASSIQTVTGELFF. In DNA, the CDR3 is TGTGCCAGCAGCATCCAGACAGTTACCGGGGAGCTGTTTTTT.

V is TRBV27 and J is TRBJ2-1; TRBD2 matches at 13 bases. The CDR3 has 19 residues. Germline V gene lookup returns CDR1 MNHEY and CDR2 SMNVEV (reference sequence). V gave up 5 bases and J gave up 1 base; unmatched junction bases: 11. CDR3 protein: CASSAGLAGVRGSYNEQFF. As DNA, the CDR3 is TGTGCCAGCAGTGCAGGACTAGCGGGGGTCCGAGGTTCCTACAATGAGCAGTTCTTC.

The chain links TRBV28 to TRBJ1-1; 7 bases are shared with TRBD1. V trimming: 3 bases; J trimming: 1 base; junction bases outside the gene matches: 5. The CDR3 consists of 15 residues. The germline V gene has CDR1 MDHEN and CDR2 SYDVKM. The CDR3, as DNA: TGTGCCAGCAGTTTTTCGGACAGGAGGAACACTGAAGCTTTCTTT. This sequence encodes CASSFSDRRNTEAFF.

This chain joins TRBV30 and TRBJ1-6, with a weak D call TRBD1 (5 bases). V was shortened by 2 bases and J by 4 bases, with 12 bases between the two germline ends. This CDR3 comprises 15 residues. CDR1 GTSNPN and CDR2 SVGIG come from the germline V gene (reference sequence). The CDR3 region has the DNA TGTGCCTGGAGTACCGGACAACGATATAATTCACCCCTCCACTTT. Translated, it gives CAWSTGQRYNSPLHF.

The chain carries TRBV7-8 and TRBJ2-5; no firm D call. The length of the CDR3 is 16 residues. Germline loops: CDR1 SGHVS, CDR2 FQNEAQ. V was trimmed by 5 bases and J by 2 bases, leaving 18 bases between them. The CDR3 bases are TGTGCCAGCAGCCCCTCCGGACGGAGATCACAAGAGACCCAGTACTTC. Protein: CASSPSGRRSQETQYF.

The V call is TRBV28, the J call TRBJ1-2; a weak D match, TRBD1 (5 bases). The CDR3 is 17 residues long. Germline-derived CDR1 and CDR2 are MDHEN and SYDVKM. Trimming took 3 bases from V and 0 from J, leaving 17 bases between them. The CDR3 DNA sequence: TGTGCCAGCAGTTTTTTCGGGGGTGGGGCAGCTAACTATGGCTACACCTTC. As protein: CASSFFGGGAANYGYTF.

The rearrangement links TRBV27 to TRBJ1-5; tentatively, D is TRBD1 (5 bases). This CDR3 spans 17 amino acids. Germline assignment: CDR1 MNHEY and CDR2 SMNVEV (reference sequence). The V gene lost 0 bases and the J gene lost 4 bases, with 16 bases spanning the gap. The CDR3 sequence is CASSLSGGSGNNQPQHF. CDR3 bases: TGTGCCAGCAGTTTATCGGGGGGATCGGGCAATAATCAGCCCCAGCATTTT.

The gene calls are TRBV2 and TRBJ2-6, with TRBD1 matching over 9 bases. The germline gives CDR1 SNHLY, CDR2 FYNNEI. This CDR3 region has 15 residues. J gave up 2 bases and V 8 bases, and 4 bases lay outside the gene matches. CDR3 in DNA: TGTGCCAGCGGGACAGGGATTGCTGGGGCCAACGTCCTGACTTTC. It codes for CASGTGIAGANVLTF.

The rearrangement links TRBV7-8 to TRBJ2-3, with D possibly TRBD1 on 6 matching bases. CDR1 and CDR2 from the germline V gene are SGHVS and FQNEAQ. The CDR3 spans 15 residues. V lost 5 bases and J 2 bases, leaving 14 bases between the germline ends. In nucleotides, the CDR3 is TGTGCCAGCAGCAACCGGGACACCCTCACAGATACGCAGTATTTT. Its protein is CASSNRDTLTDTQYF.

The chain links TRBV6-1 to TRBJ1-2; 7 nucleotides align to TRBD1. Germline lookup yields CDR1 MNHNS and CDR2 SASEGT. CDR3 size: 12 residues. V lost 3 bases, J lost 5 bases, and 0 bases stayed unmatched. The CDR3: CASSEGQYGYTF. CDR3 coding DNA: TGTGCCAGCAGTGAGGGACAGTATGGCTACACCTTC.

V gene TRBV19 combines with J gene TRBJ2-7; maybe TRBD1 (5 bases). In germline, CDR1 is LNHDA, CDR2 SQIVND (reference sequence). Trimming left V 6 bases short and J 3 bases short, with 12 bases between. The CDR3 has 13 residues. For the CDR3, the DNA is TGTGCCAGTAGGGCAGCGCAGGGCTACGAGCAGTACTTC. Its translation: CASRAAQGYEQYF.

The chain couples TRBV7-9 to TRBJ2-3; TRBD1 agrees at 9 bases. The trim removed 0 bases at V and 10 bases at J, leaving 8 bases unmatched. The CDR3 runs 15 residues. The germline V gene has CDR1 SEHNR and CDR2 FQNEAQ (reference sequence). The CDR3 DNA is TGTGCCAGCAGCTTAGCGACGGGACAGGGTATTTCGCAGTATTTT. It specifies CASSLATGQGISQYF.

This chain joins TRBV7-2 and TRBJ2-3, with D perhaps matching TRBD2 (5 bases). Germline V gene sequence: CDR1 SGHTA, CDR2 FQGNSA. This CDR3 has 14 amino acids. With 5 bases removed from V and 3 bases from J, the gap between germline ends came to 12 bases. CDR3 DNA sequence: TGTGCCAGCAGCCCCGCGGGTTGGACAGATACGCAGTATTTT. Its protein is CASSPAGWTDTQYF.

The chain has TRBV7-2 and TRBJ1-6; tentatively, D is TRBD1 (6 bases). There are 17 residues in the CDR3. Trimming left V 7 bases short and J 0 bases short, with 16 bases between. CDR1 is SGHTA, CDR2 FQGNSA, per germline. The CDR3 protein is CASTAGGTFSYNSPLHF. The DNA of the CDR3 is TGTGCCAGCACCGCGGGGGGGACATTCTCCTATAATTCACCCCTCCACTTT.

V is TRBV7-9 and J is TRBJ2-5; D is perhaps TRBD1 or TRBD2 (5 bases each). V was shortened by 6 bases and J by 4 bases, with 12 bases between the two germline ends. The CDR3 consists of 13 residues. CDR1 is SEHNR, CDR2 FQNEAQ, per germline (reference sequence). The CDR3 nucleotides read TGTGCCAGCAGGGCTAGTGGGGGAGAGACCCAGTACTTC. It specifies CASRASGGETQYF.